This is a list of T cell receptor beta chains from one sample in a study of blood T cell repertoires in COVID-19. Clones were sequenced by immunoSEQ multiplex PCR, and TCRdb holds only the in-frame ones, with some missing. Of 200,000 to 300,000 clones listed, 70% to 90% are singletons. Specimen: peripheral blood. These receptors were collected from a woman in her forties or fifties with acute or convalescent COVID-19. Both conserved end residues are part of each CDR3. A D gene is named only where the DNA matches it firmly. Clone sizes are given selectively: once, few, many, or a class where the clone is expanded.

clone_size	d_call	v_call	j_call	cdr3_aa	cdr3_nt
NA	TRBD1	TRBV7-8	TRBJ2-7	CASSSVFRTGGYEQYF	TGTGCCAGCAGCTCCGTTTTTAGGACAGGGGGATACGAGCAGTACTTC
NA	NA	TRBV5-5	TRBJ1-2	CASSPGGGPYGYTF	TGTGCCAGCAGCCCGGGTGGGGGCCCTTATGGCTACACCTTC
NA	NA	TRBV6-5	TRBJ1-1	CASSYSGRTEAFF	TGTGCCAGCAGTTACTCTGGGCGCACTGAAGCTTTCTTT
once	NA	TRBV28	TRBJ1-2	CASSLYGYGYTF	TGTGCCAGCAGTTTATACGGGTATGGCTACACCTTC
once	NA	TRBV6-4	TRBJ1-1	CASSRGTIGNTEAFF	TGTGCCAGCAGCCGCGGGACCATTGGGAACACTGAAGCTTTCTTT
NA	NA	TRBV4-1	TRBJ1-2	CASSQVVAYNYGYTF	TGCGCCAGCAGCCAAGTGGTAGCGTATAACTATGGCTACACCTTC
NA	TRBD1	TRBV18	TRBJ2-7	CASSPQRTGTYEQYF	TGTGCCAGCTCACCACAAAGGACAGGGACCTACGAGCAGTACTTC
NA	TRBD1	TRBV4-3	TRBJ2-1	CASSRDRGAYNEQFF	TGCGCCAGCAGCCGGGACAGGGGGGCCTACAATGAGCAGTTCTTC
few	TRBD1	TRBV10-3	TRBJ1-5	CAISESRIRQGNQPQHF	TGTGCCATCAGTGAGTCGAGGATTAGACAGGGAAATCAGCCCCAGCATTTT
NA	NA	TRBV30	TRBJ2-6	CAWSRTDFSGANVLTF	TGTGCCTGGAGTCGAACAGATTTCTCTGGGGCCAACGTCCTGACTTTC
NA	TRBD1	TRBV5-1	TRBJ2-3	CASSLIWTGGLDTQYF	TGCGCCAGCAGCTTGATCTGGACAGGGGGTTTGGATACGCAGTATTTT
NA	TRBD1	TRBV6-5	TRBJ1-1	CASSYSDRAHTEAFF	TGTGCCAGCAGTTATTCGGACAGGGCACACACTGAAGCTTTCTTT
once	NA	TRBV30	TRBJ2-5	CAWTKQETQYF	TGTGCCTGGACCAAACAAGAGACCCAGTACTTC
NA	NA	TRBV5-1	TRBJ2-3	CASSLGPQADTQYF	TGCGCCAGCAGCTTGGGGCCGCAAGCGGATACGCAGTATTTT
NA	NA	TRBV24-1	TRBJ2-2	CATSDFSGSNTGELFF	TGTGCCACCAGTGATTTTAGCGGATCGAACACCGGGGAGCTGTTTTTT
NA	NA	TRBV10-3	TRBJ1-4	CAISDPNEKLFF	TGTGCCATCAGTGACCCGAATGAAAAACTGTTTTTT
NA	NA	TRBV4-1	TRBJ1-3	CASSQDIEGNTIYF	TGCGCCAGCAGCCAAGATATAGAAGGAAACACCATATATTTT
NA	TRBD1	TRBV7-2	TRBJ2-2	CASSWDRDVGELFF	TGTGCCAGCAGCTGGGACAGGGATGTCGGGGAGCTGTTTTTT
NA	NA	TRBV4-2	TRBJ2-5	CASRGAGETQYF	TGTGCCAGCAGGGGGGCGGGAGAGACCCAGTACTTC
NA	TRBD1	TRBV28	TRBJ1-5	CASSFMGQGPTNQPQHF	TGTGCCAGCAGTTTTATGGGACAGGGACCGACCAATCAGCCCCAGCATTTT
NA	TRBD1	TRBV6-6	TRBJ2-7	CASSLGQGPYEQYF	TGTGCCAGCAGTTTGGGACAGGGACCCTACGAGCAGTACTTC
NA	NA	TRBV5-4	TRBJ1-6	CASSPSGPNSPLHF	TGTGCCAGCAGCCCCTCGGGTCCTAATTCACCCCTCCACTTT
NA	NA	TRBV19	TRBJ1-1	CASSIRETNTEAFF	TGTGCCAGTAGTATACGGGAGACGAACACTGAAGCTTTCTTT
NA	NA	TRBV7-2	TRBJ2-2	CASSPRANTGELFF	TGTGCCAGCAGCCCCAGGGCGAACACCGGGGAGCTGTTTTTT
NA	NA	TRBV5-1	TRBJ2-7	CASSLVSETSYEQYF	TGCGCCAGCAGCTTGGTATCAGAGACTTCTTACGAGCAGTACTTC
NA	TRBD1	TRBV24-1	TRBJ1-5	CATSDTPGQFYNQPQHF	TGTGCCACCAGTGACACCCCGGGACAGTTTTACAATCAGCCCCAGCATTTT
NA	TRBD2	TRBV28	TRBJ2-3	CASDGLAGGGSTDTQYF	TGTGCCAGCGACGGACTAGCGGGAGGCGGAAGCACAGATACGCAGTATTTT
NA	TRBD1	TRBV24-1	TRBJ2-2	CATSDLGFGGQGNTGELFF	TGTGCCACCAGTGATTTGGGGTTTGGAGGACAGGGAAACACCGGGGAGCTGTTTTTT
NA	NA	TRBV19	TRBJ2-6	CASSPLAGANVLTF	TGTGCCAGTAGTCCCCTTGCTGGGGCCAACGTCCTGACTTTC
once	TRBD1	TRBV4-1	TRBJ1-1	CASSRSGGWDTEAFF	TGCGCCAGCAGCCGCTCAGGGGGGTGGGACACTGAAGCTTTCTTT
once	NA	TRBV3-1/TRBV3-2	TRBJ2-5	CASSQGWTEETQYF	TGTGCCAGCAGCCAAGGTTGGACAGAAGAGACCCAGTACTTC
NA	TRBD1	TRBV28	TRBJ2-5	CASSLQGAGETQYF	TGTGCCAGCAGTTTACAGGGGGCGGGGGAGACCCAGTACTTC
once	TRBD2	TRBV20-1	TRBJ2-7	CSASRPGGAYEQYF	TGCAGTGCTAGTCGTCCGGGGGGAGCCTACGAGCAGTACTTC